This is a list of T cell receptor beta chains from one sample in a study of regulatory T cells in long-lasting Graves disease. TCRdb re-derived calls from the multiplex PCR reads in MiXCR, one entry per CDR3 protein. The profile shows approximately 440,000 distinct CDR3 sequences, around 16% of them singletons. These sequences were also reported in another study, on T cells in Graves' hyperthyroidism and ophthalmopathy.

The starting material was peripheral blood mononuclear cells (PBMCs), obtained at new diagnosis, from a patient treated with antithyroid drugs. These TCRs come from a man aged 35 to 55 with Graves disease. CDR3s include the opening cysteine and the closing phenylalanine or tryptophan. Fields, in order: V gene, CDR3 length, clone size, D gene, J gene, CDR3 protein, CDR3 DNA. A D gene is named only where the DNA matches it firmly. Not every row has a clone size; where given, it reads once, few, many or a size class.

V: TRBV5-5
length: 15
size: NA
D: TRBD1
J: TRBJ2-7
CDR3: CASSRVGTGAYEQYF
DNA: TGTGCCAGCAGCCGCGTCGGGACAGGGGCCTACGAGCAGTACTTC

V: TRBV6-1
length: 11
size: many
D: NA
J: TRBJ2-7
CDR3: CASRHGGEQYF
DNA: TGTGCCAGCAGACACGGAGGCGAGCAGTACTTC

V: TRBV28
length: 13
size: many
D: NA
J: TRBJ2-7
CDR3: CASTGGAGYEQYF
DNA: TGTGCCAGCACGGGGGGCGCGGGCTACGAGCAGTACTTC

V: TRBV18
length: 13
size: NA
D: NA
J: TRBJ1-2
CDR3: CASSRDDGYGYTF
DNA: TGTGCCAGCTCACGGGACGACGGGTATGGCTACACCTTC

V: TRBV10-3
length: 16
size: many
D: TRBD2
J: TRBJ2-5
CDR3: CAISEEASGRGETQYF
DNA: TGTGCCATCAGTGAGGAGGCTAGCGGGAGAGGAGAGACCCAGTACTTC

V: TRBV7-9
length: 15
size: NA
D: NA
J: TRBJ2-1
CDR3: CASSYQAGIENEQFF
DNA: TGTGCCAGCAGCTACCAGGCAGGGATAGAAAATGAGCAGTTCTTC

V: TRBV5-1
length: 14
size: few
D: TRBD1
J: TRBJ2-2
CDR3: CATETGLNTGELFF
DNA: TGCGCCACCGAGACAGGGTTGAACACCGGGGAGCTGTTTTTT

V: TRBV28
length: 12
size: few
D: NA
J: TRBJ1-1
CDR3: CASTLFPTEAFF
DNA: TGTGCCAGCACCCTTTTCCCCACTGAAGCTTTCTTT

V: TRBV15
length: 14
size: NA
D: NA
J: TRBJ2-3
CDR3: CATSRDVLEDTQYF
DNA: TGTGCCACCAGCAGAGATGTACTAGAAGATACGCAGTATTTT

V: TRBV3-1
length: 15
size: NA
D: TRBD1
J: TRBJ1-5
CDR3: CACNQDSQGNQPQHF
DNA: TGTGCCTGCAACCAAGATTCACAGGGGAATCAGCCCCAGCATTTT

V: TRBV7-9
length: 14
size: NA
D: NA
J: TRBJ1-4
CDR3: CASSRTPGLEKLFF
DNA: TGTGCCAGCAGCCGAACACCGGGACTTGAAAAACTGTTTTTT

V: TRBV6-1
length: 17
size: NA
D: TRBD2
J: TRBJ2-1
CDR3: CASRPISGRAYYNEQFF
DNA: TGTGCCAGCAGACCCATTAGCGGGAGGGCCTACTACAATGAGCAGTTCTTC

V: TRBV18
length: 16
size: many
D: TRBD2
J: TRBJ2-1
CDR3: CASSPPRGRVYNEQFF
DNA: TGTGCCAGCTCACCACCACGAGGGAGGGTCTACAATGAGCAGTTCTTC

V: TRBV10-1
length: 12
size: many
D: NA
J: TRBJ2-7
CDR3: CASSENSYEQYF
DNA: TGCGCCAGCAGTGAGAACAGTTACGAGCAGTACTTC

V: TRBV6-1
length: 16
size: medium-sized
D: TRBD1
J: TRBJ1-1
CDR3: CASTDRGLSMNTEAFF
DNA: TGTGCCAGCACCGACAGGGGCTTGTCGATGAACACTGAAGCTTTCTTT

V: TRBV5-1
length: 15
size: many
D: TRBD2
J: TRBJ2-3
CDR3: CASTPIAGSTDTQYF
DNA: TGCGCCAGCACCCCCATAGCGGGAAGCACAGATACGCAGTATTTT

V: TRBV6-9
length: 16
size: NA
D: NA
J: TRBJ1-2
CDR3: CASSYLSSGRVHGYTF
DNA: TGTGCCAGCAGTTACCTCTCCTCGGGGAGGGTCCATGGCTACACCTTC

V: TRBV7-2
length: 16
size: many
D: NA
J: TRBJ2-1
CDR3: CASSLRLSSGYNEQFF
DNA: TGTGCCAGCAGCTTACGTCTTTCCTCGGGATACAATGAGCAGTTCTTC

V: TRBV6-2/TRBV6-3
length: 14
size: many
D: TRBD1
J: TRBJ2-4
CDR3: CASRVLRTGLDQYF
DNA: TGTGCCAGCAGGGTATTAAGGACAGGGTTGGATCAGTACTTC

V: TRBV20-1
length: 15
size: few
D: NA
J: TRBJ1-3
CDR3: CSARDIKGSGNTIYF
DNA: TGCAGTGCTAGAGATATTAAGGGGTCTGGAAACACCATATATTTT

V: TRBV12-3/TRBV12-4
length: 14
size: few
D: NA
J: TRBJ2-2
CDR3: CASSLKGGPGELFF
DNA: TGTGCCAGCAGTTTAAAAGGGGGGCCGGGGGAGCTGTTTTTT

V: TRBV30
length: 13
size: many
D: NA
J: TRBJ1-2
CDR3: CAWSLPRGYGYTF
DNA: TGTGCCTGGAGTCTACCGAGGGGCTATGGCTACACCTTC